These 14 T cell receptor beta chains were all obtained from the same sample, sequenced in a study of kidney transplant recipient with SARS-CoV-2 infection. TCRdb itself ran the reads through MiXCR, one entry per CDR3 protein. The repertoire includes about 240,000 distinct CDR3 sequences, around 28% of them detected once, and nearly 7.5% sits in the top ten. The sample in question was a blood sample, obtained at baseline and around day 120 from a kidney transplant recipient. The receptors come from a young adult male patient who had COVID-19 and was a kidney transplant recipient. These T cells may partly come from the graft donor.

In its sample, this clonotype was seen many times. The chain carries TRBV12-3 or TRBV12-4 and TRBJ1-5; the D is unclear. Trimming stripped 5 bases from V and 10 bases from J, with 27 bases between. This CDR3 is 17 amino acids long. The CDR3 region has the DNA TGTGCCAGCAGTCCTAGCGATGGACCCCCAGGAGGTAAACCCCAGCATTTT. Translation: CASSPSDGPPGGKPQHF.

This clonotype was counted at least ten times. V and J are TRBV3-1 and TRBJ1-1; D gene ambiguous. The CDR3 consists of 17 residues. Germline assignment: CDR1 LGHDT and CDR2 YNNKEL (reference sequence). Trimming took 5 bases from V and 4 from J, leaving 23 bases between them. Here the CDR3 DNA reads TGTGCCAGCAGCGATCCGCTTCCCATTTCAATTCGCACTGAAGCTTTCTTT. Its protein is CASSDPLPISIRTEAFF.

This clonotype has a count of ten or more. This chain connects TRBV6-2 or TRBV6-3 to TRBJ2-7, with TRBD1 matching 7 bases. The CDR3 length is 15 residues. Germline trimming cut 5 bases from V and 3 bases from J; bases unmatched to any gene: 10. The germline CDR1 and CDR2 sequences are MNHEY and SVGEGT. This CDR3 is CASSAAGTAYYEQYF. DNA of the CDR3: TGTGCCAGCAGTGCTGCCGGGACAGCTTACTACGAGCAGTACTTC.

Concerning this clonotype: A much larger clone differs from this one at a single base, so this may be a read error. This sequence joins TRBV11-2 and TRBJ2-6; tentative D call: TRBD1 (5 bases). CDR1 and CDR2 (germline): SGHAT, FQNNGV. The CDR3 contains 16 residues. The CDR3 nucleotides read TGTGCCAGCAGCTTAGTATCGGTATCTGGGGCCAGCGTCCTGACTTTC. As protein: CASSLVSVSGASVLTF.

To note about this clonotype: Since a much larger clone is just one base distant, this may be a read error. The CDR3 sequence is CASAREGNQPQHF. In nucleotides, the CDR3 is TGTGCCAGCGCACGCGAAGGCAATCAGCCCCAGCATTTT. The V call is TRBV2, the J call TRBJ1-5, with D unclear. The germline CDR1 and CDR2 sequences are SNHLY and FYNNEI. The CDR3 extends over 13 amino acids. Between the trimmed V and J ends, which lost 8 bases and 2 bases, there was a span of 10 bases. Looking up the rest from reference TRBV2 and TRBJ1-5 gives the full variable domain: EPEVTQTPSHQVTQMGQEVILRCVPISNHLYFYWYRQILGQKVEFLVSFYNNEISEKSEIFDDQFSVERPDGSNFTLKIRSTKLEDSAMYFCASAREGNQPQHFGDGTRLSIL.

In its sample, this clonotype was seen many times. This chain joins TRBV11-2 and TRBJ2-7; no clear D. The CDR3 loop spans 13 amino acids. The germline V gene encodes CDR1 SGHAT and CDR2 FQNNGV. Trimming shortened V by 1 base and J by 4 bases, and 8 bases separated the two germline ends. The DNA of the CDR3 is TGTGCCAGCAGCTTAGGGTTGGAGTACGAGCAGTACTTC. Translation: CASSLGLEYEQYF.

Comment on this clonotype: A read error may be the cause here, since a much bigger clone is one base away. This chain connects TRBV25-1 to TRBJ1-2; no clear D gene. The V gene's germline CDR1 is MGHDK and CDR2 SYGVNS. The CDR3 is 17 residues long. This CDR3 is CASSWARELGKTYGHTF. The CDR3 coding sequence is TGTGCCAGCAGTTGGGCAAGAGAACTGGGAAAGACCTATGGCCACACCTTC.

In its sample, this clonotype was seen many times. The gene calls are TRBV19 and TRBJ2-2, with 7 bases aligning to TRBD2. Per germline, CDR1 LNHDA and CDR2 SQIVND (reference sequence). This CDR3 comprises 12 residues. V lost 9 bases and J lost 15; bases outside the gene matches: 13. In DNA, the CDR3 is TGTGCCAGCTCAGACAGCGGGGAGAAATTGTTTTTT. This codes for CASSDSGEKLFF.

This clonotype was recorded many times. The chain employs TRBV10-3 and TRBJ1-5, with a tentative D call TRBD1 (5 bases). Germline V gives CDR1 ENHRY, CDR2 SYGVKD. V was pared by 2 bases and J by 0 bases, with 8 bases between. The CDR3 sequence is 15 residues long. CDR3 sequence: CAISEGGDSNQPQHF. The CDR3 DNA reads TGTGCCATCAGTGAGGGGGGTGATAGCAATCAGCCCCAGCATTTT.

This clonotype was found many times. The CDR3 region has the DNA TGTGCCAGCTCACCAACTAGCGGGAGCACAGATACGCAGTATTTT. Its translation is CASSPTSGSTDTQYF. The chain recombines TRBV18 with TRBJ2-3; 9 bases line up with TRBD2. V lost 2 bases and J lost 0; bases outside the gene matches: 0. This CDR3 contains 15 residues. Per the germline V gene, CDR1 is KGHSH and CDR2 is LQKENI. Based on the CDR3 plus reference TRBV18 and TRBJ2-3, the full variable domain is NAGVMQNPRHLVRRRGQEARLRCSPMKGHSHVYWYRQLPEEGLKFMVYLQKENIIDESGMPKERFSAEFPKEGPSILRIQQVVRGDSAAYFCASSPTSGSTDTQYFGPGTRLTVL.

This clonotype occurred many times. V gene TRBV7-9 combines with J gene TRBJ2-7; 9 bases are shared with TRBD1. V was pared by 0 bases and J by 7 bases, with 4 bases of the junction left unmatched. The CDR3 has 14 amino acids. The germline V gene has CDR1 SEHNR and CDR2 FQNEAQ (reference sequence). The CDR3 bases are TGTGCCAGCAGCTTAGCACAGGGGGCGTGGGAGCAGTACGTC. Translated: CASSLAQGAWEQYV.

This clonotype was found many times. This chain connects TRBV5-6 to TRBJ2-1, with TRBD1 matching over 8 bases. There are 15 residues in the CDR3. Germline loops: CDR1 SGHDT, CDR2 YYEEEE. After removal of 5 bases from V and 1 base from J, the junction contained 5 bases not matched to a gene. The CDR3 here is CASRFGQGSYNEQFF. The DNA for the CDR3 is TGTGCCAGCAGATTCGGACAGGGATCCTACAATGAGCAGTTCTTC.

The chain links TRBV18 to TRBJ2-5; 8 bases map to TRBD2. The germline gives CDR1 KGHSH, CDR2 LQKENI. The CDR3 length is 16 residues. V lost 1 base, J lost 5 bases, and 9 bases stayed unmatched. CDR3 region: CASSPLGERETETQYF. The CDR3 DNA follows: TGTGCCAGCTCACCACTGGGGGAGCGGGAGACGGAGACCCAGTACTTC.

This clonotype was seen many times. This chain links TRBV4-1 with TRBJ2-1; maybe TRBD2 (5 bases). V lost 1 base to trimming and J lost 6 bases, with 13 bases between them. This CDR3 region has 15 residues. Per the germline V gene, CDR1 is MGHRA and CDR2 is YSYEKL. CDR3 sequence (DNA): TGCGCCAGCAGCCAAGTGTCCAGTGAGGGCAATGAGCAGTTCTTC. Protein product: CASSQVSSEGNEQFF.